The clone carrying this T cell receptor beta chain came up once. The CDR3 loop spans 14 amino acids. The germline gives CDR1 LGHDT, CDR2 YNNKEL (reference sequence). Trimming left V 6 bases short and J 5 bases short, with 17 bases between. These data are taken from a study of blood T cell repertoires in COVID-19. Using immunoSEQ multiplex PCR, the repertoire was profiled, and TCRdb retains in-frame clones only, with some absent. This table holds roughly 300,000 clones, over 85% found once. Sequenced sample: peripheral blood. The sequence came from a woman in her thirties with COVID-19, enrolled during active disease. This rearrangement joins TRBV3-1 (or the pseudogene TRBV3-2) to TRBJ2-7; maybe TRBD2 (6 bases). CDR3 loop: CASSSGGAGHEQYF. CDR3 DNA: TGTGCCAGCAGTTCAGGCGGGGCCGGGCACGAGCAGTACTTC.